Below, 4 T cell receptor beta chains from the same sample are listed, as sequenced in a study of response to subunit inactivated influenza vaccine (dated by TCRdb to 2017 to 2018). Libraries were prepared through RT-PCR. Instrument used: Illumina HiSeq 2500. The public reads were run again by TCRdb, first through fastp at Q25 and then through MiXCR, and only productive beta chains were kept. Rows with a matching CDR3 protein are joined into one entry that keeps the most common DNA and genes. The sample table lists almost 600,000 distinct CDR3 sequences, 13% to 15% of them with a count of one. In total, the top ten clones hold more than 9.5% of the sample. The specimen comprised PBMCs from blood, sampled 11 to 12 days after vaccination. Source of these receptors: a man aged 50 to 60 who received an inactivated influenza vaccine. Donor details come from another sample of the same person, matched by shared clones.

This clonotype was detected a few times. The rearrangement joins TRBV6-5 to TRBJ1-1; possibly TRBD1 for D (6 bases). V lost 7 bases and J lost 6, with 9 bases in between. From germline, CDR1 is MNHEY and CDR2 SVGAGI. This CDR3 region has 11 residues. CDR3 sequence reads: CASTGHSEAFF. The CDR3 DNA reads TGTGCCAGCACGGGACACTCTGAAGCTTTCTTT.

The CDR3, as DNA: TGTGCCAGCAGTGGGACTAGCGGGAGCCCCGGGGAGCTGTTTTTT. Translated, it gives CASSGTSGSPGELFF. V usage is TRBV6-1 and J usage is TRBJ2-2; 13 nucleotides match TRBD2. Looked up from germline, CDR1 is MNHNS and CDR2 is SASEGT. Germline trimming cut 4 bases from V and 6 bases from J; bases unmatched to any gene: 2. The CDR3 has 15 residues.

This chain uses TRBV6-6 with TRBJ2-7; 10 positions match TRBD2. CDR3 length: 16 residues. CDR1 and CDR2 from the germline V gene are MNHNY and SVGAGI (reference sequence). The trim removed 2 bases at V and 4 bases at J, leaving 8 bases unmatched. The CDR3 sequence is CASSYPPGLAVYEQYF. The CDR3 DNA sequence: TGTGCCAGCAGTTACCCACCAGGACTAGCGGTATACGAGCAGTACTTC.

This clonotype was recorded many times. The genes are TRBV7-8 and TRBJ1-4; D gene uncertain. The CDR3 covers 12 residues. Germline CDR1 and CDR2: SGHVS and FQNEAQ. Trimming took off 5 bases at V and 14 bases at J, with 15 bases between the two ends. CDR3 sequence reads: CASSPADVRLFF. DNA of the CDR3: TGTGCCAGCAGCCCAGCCGATGTGAGGCTGTTTTTT.